The 4 T cell receptor beta chains presented below share a single source sample, sequenced in a study of identical twins. TCRdb re-called the 5' RACE reads with MiXCR, one entry per CDR3 protein. The table has 500,000 or so distinct CDR3 sequences, about 20% seen once. This sample was also put to use in a study of T cells expressing NK-cell markers.

The sequenced material came from CD4+ T cells sorted from blood. Source of these receptors: a woman under 30 in good health.

The chain employs TRBV12-3 or TRBV12-4 and TRBJ1-1, with D possibly TRBD1 on 6 matching bases. The CDR3 is 16 residues long. V was shortened by 4 bases and J by 6 bases, with 21 bases between the two germline ends. CDR3 nucleotides: TGTGCCAGCAGTTCTTGGGGGCGCGGGTTATTCGCTGAAGCTTTCTTT. This sequence encodes CASSSWGRGLFAEAFF.

This clonotype has just a few counts. The chain is built from TRBV20-1 and TRBJ1-1, with D unresolved. CDR1 is DFQATT and CDR2 is SNEGSKA in the germline V gene (reference sequence). The CDR3 runs 13 residues. V was trimmed by 5 bases and J by 4 bases, leaving 14 bases between them. The CDR3 spells CSAAQRSATEAFF. CDR3 bases: TGCAGTGCTGCCCAGAGGTCGGCCACTGAAGCTTTCTTT.

This clonotype was seen a few times. The chain is built from TRBV20-1 and TRBJ2-1; a weak D match, TRBD1 (6 bases). Trimming cost V 6 bases and J 8 bases, with 23 bases left between them. Looked up from germline, CDR1 is DFQATT and CDR2 is SNEGSKA (reference sequence). The CDR3 spans 15 residues. CDR3 in amino acids: CSAKQGAALGDEQFF. CDR3 coding DNA: TGCAGTGCAAAACAGGGCGCGGCCCTGGGGGATGAGCAGTTCTTC.

This clonotype was observed a handful of times. This rearrangement joins TRBV29-1 to TRBJ2-1, with D unresolved. Looked up from germline, CDR1 is SQVTM and CDR2 is ANQGSEA. The ends were cut back, 4 bases at V and 8 bases at J, with 21 bases in the middle. There are 15 residues in the CDR3. CDR3 coding DNA: TGCAGCGTTGTAAATATTAGAGAGCTCGGCCATGAGCAGTTCTTC. Its translation: CSVVNIRELGHEQFF.